Sequencing of this TCR beta chain was carried out in a study of a mutant IDH1 vaccine in newly diagnosed glioma. Study-wide points: Pseudoprogression seemed unrelated to changes in top peripheral T cell clonotypes.

The V gene's germline CDR1 is SGHRS and CDR2 YFSETQ. With V trimmed by 3 bases and J by 8 bases, 5 bases remained unmatched. The CDR3 is made up of 13 amino acids. The data were produced by immunoSEQ multiplex PCR, yet TCRdb's version contains in-frame clones alone and is incomplete. The top ten hold roughly 3.3% of the sample, which has 52,000 or so clones, roughly 82% seen once. Time point noted: week 5, during vaccination. Every vaccine dose comprised 300 ug of mutant IDH1 20-mer peptide plus topical imiquimod. This clone has only one observation. Its cognate antigen is unknown. This material consisted of PBMCs, taken from a glioma patient whose treatment included an IDH1 peptide vaccine. The receptor comes from a young woman with glioma. Some clones in this sample may be carry-over from other donors' samples. The chain employs TRBV5-1 and TRBJ1-3; 7 bases are a match to TRBD1. CDR3 bases: TGCGCCAGCAGCTCAGACAGGGAGGACACCATATATTTT. It is translated as CASSSDREDTIYF. Based on the CDR3 plus reference TRBV5-1 and TRBJ1-3, the full variable domain is KAGVTQTPRYLIKTRGQQVTLSCSPISGHRSVSWYQQTPGQGLQFLFEYFSETQRNKGNFPGRFSGRQFSNSRSEMNVSTLELGDSALYLCASSSDREDTIYFGEGSWLTVV.